This T cell receptor beta chain appears in the sequencing data of a study of spatial heterogeneity in lung cancer. Across the study: The count of detected beta-chain sequences consistently exceeded that of alpha-chain sequences. In tumor regions TCR transcript counts correlated strongly with a matched bulk RNA-seq T cell module score.

Ten or more counts support this clonotype. Its antigen is undetermined. Findings and caveats of the study: Counts of expanded intratumoral alpha and beta TCRs tracked tumor mutation counts.

Time point: sample taken at primary tumor resection. Unsorted whole RNA samples from tumor, nontumor lung or frozen PBMC were sequenced. Individual TCR cDNA molecules each bore their own unique molecular identifier. One entry per CDR3 protein, called by TCRdb with MiXCR from the 5' RACE reads. The sample records around 5,800 distinct CDR3 sequences, 7.7% being singletons. The sequencing used lung tumor tissue, collected at surgery. The TCR sequence derives from a female donor with early-stage non-small cell lung cancer.

For the CDR3, the DNA is TGTGCCAGCAGCTTACGTGTTAGCGGGGGCTTAGGGGAGACCCAGTACTTC. This translates into CASSLRVSGGLGETQYF. The V gene is TRBV11-2, the J gene TRBJ2-5, with TRBD2 matching 9 bases. The CDR3 length is 17 residues. Germline V gene data show CDR1 as SGHAT and CDR2 as FQNNGV. The V gene end was trimmed by 2 bases and the J gene end by 5 bases; junction bases not matched to a gene: 12.